This passage covers 30 T cell receptor beta chains from one sample sequenced in a study of cytomegalovirus exposure and HLA in healthy donors. Both 60 Vbeta primers and 13 Jbeta primers went into the PCR. Clones were sequenced by immunoSEQ multiplex PCR, and TCRdb holds only the in-frame ones, with some missing. Here the sample spans 85,000 to 130,000 clones, under 80% being singletons. Sequenced: PBMCs. These receptors were obtained from a woman aged 45-65 years in good health and CMV-seropositive.

The chain's CDR3 is CSARYLIEQYF. The CDR3 DNA reads as TGCAGTGCTAGATATTTAATCGAGCAGTACTTC. The genes are TRBV20-1 and TRBJ2-7, with D hard to call. CDR1 is DFQATT, CDR2 SNEGSKA, per germline (reference sequence). V lost 2 bases and J lost 6, with 8 bases in between. The CDR3 covers 11 residues.

This chain uses TRBV9 with TRBJ2-3; 11 bases fit TRBD2. CDR3 length equals 14 residues. Looked up from germline, CDR1 is SGDLS and CDR2 is YYNGEE. With 4 bases clipped from V and 5 bases from J, the junction kept 3 bases outside the gene matches. The CDR3 nucleotides read TGTGCCAGCAGCTCTAGCGGGGGGAGAGATACGCAGTATTTT. Protein: CASSSSGGRDTQYF. Full variable domain (rest looked up from reference TRBV9 and TRBJ2-3): DSGVTQTPKHLITATGQRVTLRCSPRSGDLSVYWYQQSLDQGLQFLIQYYNGEERAKGNILERFSAQQFPDLHSELNLSSLELGDSALYFCASSSSGGRDTQYFGPGTRLTVL.

The V gene is TRBV25-1, the J gene TRBJ1-4, with unresolved D. The CDR3 totals 15 residues. Looked up from germline, CDR1 is MGHDK and CDR2 is SYGVNS. Trimming cost V 3 bases and J 8 bases, with 16 bases left between them. The CDR3 DNA is TGTGCCAGCAGTGATCCCGTCGGGGTCGGCGAAAAACTGTTTTTT. Protein: CASSDPVGVGEKLFF. Together with reference TRBV25-1 and TRBJ1-4, the CDR3 gives the full variable domain: EADIYQTPRYLVIGTGKKITLECSQTMGHDKMYWYQQDPGMELHLIHYSYGVNSTEKGDLSSESTVSRIRTEHFPLTLESARPSHTSQYLCASSDPVGVGEKLFFGSGTQLSVL.

In its sample, this clone was seen once. This CDR3 reads CASSLAAGQETQYF. DNA for the CDR3: TGTGCCAGCAGCTTGGCGGCGGGGCAAGAGACCCAGTACTTC. The chain joins TRBV5-4 to TRBJ2-5, with a tentative D call TRBD2 (6 bases). Trimming took 0 bases from V and 2 from J, leaving 8 bases between them. The CDR3 spans 14 residues. Looked up from germline, CDR1 is SGHNT and CDR2 is YYREEE (reference sequence).

The chain joins TRBV6-1 to TRBJ2-7, with 14 nucleotides matching TRBD2. CDR3 length equals 17 residues. J gave up 0 bases and V 3 bases, and 4 bases lay outside the gene matches. CDR1 is MNHNS and CDR2 is SASEGT in the germline V gene. The CDR3 DNA follows: TGTGCCAGCAGTGATAGGACTAGCGGGGGGAACTCCTACGAGCAGTACTTC. Translated, it gives CASSDRTSGGNSYEQYF.

This sequence joins TRBV28 and TRBJ1-5; D is perhaps TRBD1 (5 bases). V was trimmed by 2 bases and J by 5 bases, leaving 25 bases between them. The CDR3 consists of 19 residues. Germline lookup yields CDR1 MDHEN and CDR2 SYDVKM. This chain's CDR3 is CASSLEGRWSGRGYQPQHF. CDR3 in DNA: TGTGCCAGCAGTTTAGAAGGCCGGTGGTCCGGAAGGGGCTATCAGCCCCAGCATTTT.

The chain employs TRBV19 and TRBJ2-3; 8 bases agree with TRBD2. CDR3 length: 13 residues. The germline V gene has CDR1 LNHDA and CDR2 SQIVND (reference sequence). Germline trimming cut 8 bases from V and 4 bases from J; bases unmatched to any gene: 5. CDR3 amino acids: CASGPGGPDTQYF. CDR3 in DNA: TGTGCCAGTGGTCCGGGGGGGCCAGATACGCAGTATTTT.

V and J are TRBV18 and TRBJ2-1, with TRBD1 matching over 9 bases. This CDR3 is 15 amino acids long. Trimming took 3 bases from V and 1 from J; bases not matched to a gene: 1. Germline values: CDR1 KGHSH, CDR2 LQKENI. The CDR3 nucleotides read TGTGCCAGCTCACCTGGGACAGGGTCCTACAATGAGCAGTTCTTC. Translation gives CASSPGTGSYNEQFF.

The chain carries TRBV6-5 and TRBJ1-1; a possible D gene is TRBD1 (5 bases). The CDR3 length is 13 residues. V gave up 2 bases and J gave up 11 bases, with 15 bases separating them. Germline loops: CDR1 MNHEY, CDR2 SVGAGI. The CDR3 here is CASSYPGRGIAFF. Here the CDR3 DNA reads TGTGCCAGCAGTTACCCTGGAAGGGGAATTGCTTTCTTT.

This sequence joins TRBV4-2 and TRBJ2-5; 8 bases are a match to TRBD1. The ends lost 0 bases at V and 4 bases at J; junction bases unmatched: 1. The CDR3 length is 14 residues. The V gene's germline CDR1 is LGHNA and CDR2 YNFKEQ. CDR3 nucleotide sequence: TGTGCCAGCAGCCAAGAACAGGGGGGAGAGACCCAGTACTTC. Translated, it gives CASSQEQGGETQYF.

This chain connects TRBV11-2 to TRBJ2-7, with 11 bases aligning to TRBD1. The CDR3 covers 13 residues. V was clipped by 8 bases and J by 4 bases; unmatched bases: 4. Germline V lookup: CDR1 SGHAT, CDR2 FQNNGV. CDR3 loop: CASARDRGYEQYF. The CDR3 nucleotides are TGTGCCAGCGCCCGGGACAGGGGGTACGAGCAGTACTTC.

The chain uses TRBV6-1 and TRBJ2-1; possible D gene TRBD2, 6 bases. V was clipped by 2 bases and J by 0 bases, with 11 bases between them. The CDR3 loop spans 16 amino acids. Germline V lookup: CDR1 MNHNS, CDR2 SASEGT. Here the CDR3 DNA reads TGTGCCAGCAGTGAACTAGCGTCCAGCTCCTACAATGAGCAGTTCTTC. Protein product: CASSELASSSYNEQFF.

V gene TRBV19 combines with J gene TRBJ2-3; 9 bases agree with TRBD2. The CDR3 runs 16 residues. Trimming took 6 bases from V and 4 from J; bases not matched to a gene: 11. The germline CDR1 and CDR2 sequences are LNHDA and SQIVND (reference sequence). CDR3 nucleotides: TGTGCCAGTAGCAAAACGCGGGGGGGCGTCTCAGATACGCAGTATTTT. It translates to CASSKTRGGVSDTQYF.

The CDR3 coding sequence is TGTGCCAGCAGTCCCGGACAGGGAGGCGAGCAGTACTTC. The encoded protein is CASSPGQGGEQYF. The J gene is TRBJ2-7, the V gene TRBV28; 8 nucleotides agree with TRBD1. Per the germline V gene, CDR1 is MDHEN and CDR2 is SYDVKM. The J segment lost 6 bases and the V segment lost 5 bases, leaving 6 bases of the junction unmatched. The CDR3 consists of 13 residues.

The J gene is TRBJ2-4, the V gene TRBV16; 9 nucleotides match TRBD1. V lost 2 bases, J lost 0 bases, and 5 bases stayed unmatched. Germline loops: CDR1 KGHSY, CDR2 FQNENV. The CDR3 runs 17 residues. In DNA form, the CDR3 reads TGTGCCAGCAGCCAAGCGGACAGGGGTGAAGCCAAAAACATTCAGTACTTC. Translated: CASSQADRGEAKNIQYF.

This sequence joins TRBV4-1 and TRBJ1-2, with 7 bases lining up with TRBD1. CDR3 length: 14 amino acids. V gave up 0 bases and J gave up 4 bases; unmatched junction bases: 2. Germline CDR1 is MGHRA and CDR2 is YSYEKL. The CDR3 DNA reads TGCGCCAGCAGCCAAGATAGGACAGGCTATGGCTACACCTTC. Translating gives CASSQDRTGYGYTF.

V is TRBV7-9 and J is TRBJ1-1, with D tentatively TRBD1 (5 bases). Germline V lookup: CDR1 SEHNR, CDR2 FQNEAQ (reference sequence). The CDR3 covers 14 residues. V lost 1 base, J lost 1 base, and 7 bases lay in between. The CDR3 nucleotides are TGTGCCAGCAGCTTAGGACAGAGGAACACTGAAGCTTTCTTT. It codes for CASSLGQRNTEAFF. The full variable domain, with the rest looked up from reference TRBV7-9 and TRBJ1-1, is DTGVSQNPRHKITKRGQNVTFRCDPISEHNRLYWYRQTLGQGPEFLTYFQNEAQLEKSRLLSDRFSAERPKGSFSTLEIQRTEQGDSAMYLCASSLGQRNTEAFFGQGTRLTVV.

The chain has TRBV25-1 and TRBJ1-2; D may be TRBD1 (5 bases). The CDR3 runs 16 residues. V lost 0 bases and J lost 0, with 11 bases in between. Germline lookup yields CDR1 MGHDK and CDR2 SYGVNS. The CDR3 region has the DNA TGTGCCAGCAGTGAATATTGGGGGGGGGCTAACTATGGCTACACCTTC. Translating it yields CASSEYWGGANYGYTF.

This clone was counted only a few times. The J gene is TRBJ2-5, the V gene TRBV19, with TRBD1 identical over 10 bases. This CDR3 is built from 15 residues. V trimming: 5 bases; J trimming: 4 bases; junction bases outside the gene matches: 7. In germline, CDR1 is LNHDA, CDR2 SQIVND (reference sequence). CDR3 in amino acids: CASSPRDRGGETQYF. The CDR3 DNA reads TGTGCCAGTAGTCCAAGGGACAGGGGAGGAGAGACCCAGTACTTC.

The chain uses TRBV7-6 and TRBJ2-5; possible D gene TRBD2, 6 bases. V was shortened by 4 bases and J by 1 base, with 25 bases between the two germline ends. The CDR3 consists of 19 residues. CDR1 and CDR2 (germline): SGHVS, FNYEAQ. The CDR3 bases are TGTGCCAGCAGCTCCCCTCATCGACGGGGAGGCAACGTCCAAGAGACCCAGTACTTC. Protein product: CASSSPHRRGGNVQETQYF.

The sample holds one count of this clone. The chain carries TRBV7-9 and TRBJ1-2; D gene unclear. The V gene's germline CDR1 is SEHNR and CDR2 FQNEAQ (reference sequence). V dropped 3 bases and J dropped 5 bases, with 4 bases sitting between them. The CDR3 spans 11 residues. The CDR3 is CASSFTYGYTF. The CDR3 nucleotides read TGTGCCAGCAGCTTTACTTATGGCTACACCTTC.

This clone was observed once. The chain joins TRBV5-1 to TRBJ1-5; 8 nucleotides agree with TRBD1. Germline trimming cut 4 bases from V and 3 bases from J; bases unmatched to any gene: 6. The CDR3 covers 15 residues. Germline CDR1 and CDR2: SGHRS and YFSETQ. CDR3 coding DNA: TGCGCCAGCAGCCCTGGACAGGGCCCCAATCAGCCCCAGCATTTT. The encoded protein is CASSPGQGPNQPQHF.

This clone was seen a handful of times. The chain employs TRBV7-2 and TRBJ2-5; D remains unclear. The V gene's germline CDR1 is SGHTA and CDR2 FQGNSA. V shed 4 bases and J shed 3 bases, with 9 bases lying between them. The CDR3 runs to 13 residues. This CDR3 reads CASSSRLEETQYF. The CDR3 coding sequence is TGTGCCAGCAGCTCCCGACTGGAAGAGACCCAGTACTTC.

This rearrangement joins TRBV11-2 to TRBJ2-1, with a tentative D call TRBD2 (5 bases). V lost 5 bases, J lost 0 bases, and 14 bases lay in between. Germline V gene lookup returns CDR1 SGHAT and CDR2 FQNNGV. This CDR3 has 16 residues. The CDR3 protein is CASSPSRESSYNEQFF. In nucleotides, the CDR3 is TGTGCCAGCAGCCCATCTAGGGAGAGCTCCTACAATGAGCAGTTCTTC.

The CDR3 is CASSKTGVRNQPQHF. The CDR3 nucleotides are TGTGCCAGTAGTAAGACAGGGGTTCGCAATCAGCCCCAGCATTTT. The V and J genes are TRBV19 and TRBJ1-5, with 8 positions matching TRBD1. Trimming cost V 4 bases and J 2 bases; bases outside gene matches: 4. Germline V gene lookup returns CDR1 LNHDA and CDR2 SQIVND (reference sequence). The CDR3 has 15 residues.

CDR3 in DNA: TGTGCCACCAGCAGAGATCGGACTGGCGGCTCCTACAATGAGCAGTTCTTC. The encoded protein is CATSRDRTGGSYNEQFF. The chain has TRBV15 and TRBJ2-1, with D tentatively TRBD2 (5 bases). The V gene lost 0 bases and the J gene lost 0 bases, with 12 bases spanning the gap. CDR3 length equals 17 residues. CDR1 is LNHNV, CDR2 YYDKDF, per germline (reference sequence).

The rearrangement uses TRBV19 and TRBJ2-7; 8 bases fit TRBD1. From germline, CDR1 is LNHDA and CDR2 SQIVND (reference sequence). The V and J ends lost 9 bases and 6 bases, in that order; junction bases with no gene match: 13. The CDR3 is 14 amino acids. The CDR3 is CASRLSRGQSEQYF. In DNA, the CDR3 is TGTGCCAGCCGCCTGTCCAGGGGGCAGAGCGAGCAGTACTTC.

The chain couples TRBV5-1 to TRBJ1-1; TRBD1 agrees at 9 bases. CDR1 is SGHRS and CDR2 is YFSETQ in the germline V gene. Trimming cost V 4 bases and J 0 bases; bases outside gene matches: 4. The CDR3 is made up of 15 amino acids. In DNA, the CDR3 is TGCGCCAGCAGCCCCCGACAGGGGGTGAACACTGAAGCTTTCTTT. Its protein product is CASSPRQGVNTEAFF.

The genes are TRBV4-3 and TRBJ1-3, with no clear D. CDR1 and CDR2 (germline): LGHNA, YSLEER. The V gene lost 0 bases and the J gene lost 5 bases, with 8 bases spanning the gap. The CDR3 contains 14 residues. The CDR3 sequence is CASSQDSGRNTIYF. As DNA, the CDR3 is TGCGCCAGCAGCCAAGATTCAGGAAGAAACACCATATATTTT.

This chain joins TRBV7-9 and TRBJ2-1; D is unclear. The germline V gene has CDR1 SEHNR and CDR2 FQNEAQ (reference sequence). The CDR3 runs 16 residues. V lost 1 base and J lost 4, with 14 bases in between. The CDR3 sequence: CASSLVTTKKYNEQFF. As DNA, the CDR3 is TGTGCCAGCAGCTTAGTCACAACAAAAAAATACAATGAGCAGTTCTTC.